The subject of this entry is one T cell receptor beta chain. The clone's antigen remains unknown. No quality values exist for individual bases; no much larger clone is one base distant. Receptors were amplified or captured by PCR. TCRdb names Illumina HiSeq 2500 as the instrument used. To normalize quantification of the TCRbeta repertoire, the TCR libraries were built with molecular barcoding that relied on unique molecular identifiers. TCRdb trimmed the raw reads at Q25, called clones with MiXCR and kept productive beta chains. Rows are combined by CDR3 protein, so each entry shows the most common genes and DNA. The sample records hundreds of thousands of distinct CDR3 sequences, approximately 20% of which are singletons. The leading ten clones occupy around 3.3% of the sample. This specimen comes from a study of T-cell reconstitution after alpha-beta-depleted transplantation in children (dated by TCRdb to about 2016). Turning to the overall study: T-cell immune reconstitution after TCRalphabeta/CD19-depleted allogeneic hematopoietic cell transplantation in children was quantitatively tracked in the study by means of TCR repertoire profiling.

Per the germline V gene, SQVTM is the CDR1 and ANQGSEA is the CDR2. Counted from cysteine to phenylalanine, this CDR3 has 16 amino acids. Solely the CDR3 DNA is kept, with 48 bases framed from the first base. V loses 3 bases, J loses 1 base, and the germline ends lie 16 bases apart. This sequence was found in a human donor who donated a stem cell graft to a child with acute lymphoblastic leukemia. The sequences come from PBMCs from the stem cell graft donor, collected from the stem cell graft. This chain joins TRBV29-1 to TRBJ1-3; the best D guess is TRBD1, with 5 bases matching. The CDR3 reads CSVEVRQGVSGNTIYF. DNA sequence: TGCAGCGTTGAGGTGCGGCAGGGAGTTTCTGGAAACACCATATATTTT.